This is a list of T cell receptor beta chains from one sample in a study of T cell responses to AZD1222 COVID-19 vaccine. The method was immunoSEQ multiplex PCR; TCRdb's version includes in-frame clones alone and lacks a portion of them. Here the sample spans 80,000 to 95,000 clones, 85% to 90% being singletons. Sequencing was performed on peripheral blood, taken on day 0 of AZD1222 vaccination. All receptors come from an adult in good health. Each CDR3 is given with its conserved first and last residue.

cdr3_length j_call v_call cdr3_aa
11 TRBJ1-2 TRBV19 CASSQGYGYTF
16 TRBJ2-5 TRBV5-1 CASSLALTGGQETQYF
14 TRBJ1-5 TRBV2 CASSVIQNNQPQHF
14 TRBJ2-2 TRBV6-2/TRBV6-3 CASSYRPRTGELFF
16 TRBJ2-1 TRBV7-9 CASSLYRSGGIDEQFF
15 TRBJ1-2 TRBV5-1 CASSLEPGFNYGYTF
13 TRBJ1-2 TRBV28 CASRTDRGKGYTF
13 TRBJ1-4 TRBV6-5 CATQRATNEKLFF
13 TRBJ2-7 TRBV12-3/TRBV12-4 CASSLQGPYEQYF
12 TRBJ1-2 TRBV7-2 CASSVLGDGYTF
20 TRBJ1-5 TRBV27 CASRSRGRVTRVYGNQPQHF
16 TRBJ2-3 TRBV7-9 CASNSLAGGGQDTQYF
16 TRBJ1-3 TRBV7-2 CASSLSGVASGNTIYF
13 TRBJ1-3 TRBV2 CASSLNSGNTIYF
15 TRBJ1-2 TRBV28 CASSLSGQVNYGYTF
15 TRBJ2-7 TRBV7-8 CASSFYGTGDSGQYF
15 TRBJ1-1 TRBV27 CASSPRGRRVTEAFF
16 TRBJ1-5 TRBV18 CASSPPSTSSNQPQHF
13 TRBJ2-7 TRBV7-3 CASSLSREHEQYF
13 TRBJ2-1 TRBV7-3 CASSLVTQREQFF
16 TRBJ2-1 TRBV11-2 CASSPWGGSSYNEQFF
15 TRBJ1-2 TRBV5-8 CASSMPGQGASGYTF
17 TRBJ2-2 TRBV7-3 CASSLTSGGPLGGELFF
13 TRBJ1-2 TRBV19 CASSIDLGYGYTF
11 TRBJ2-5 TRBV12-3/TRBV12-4 CASSFKETQYF
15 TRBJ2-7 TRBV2 CASSAFPVGTYEQYF
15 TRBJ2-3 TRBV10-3 CAISEGLGRTDTQYF
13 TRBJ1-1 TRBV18 CASSPFLNTEAFF
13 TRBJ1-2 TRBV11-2 CASSLGVSYGYTF
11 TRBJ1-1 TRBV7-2 CASSSWSEAFF
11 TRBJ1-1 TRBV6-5 CASHYGLEAFF
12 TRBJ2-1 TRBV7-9 CASSSTYNEQFF
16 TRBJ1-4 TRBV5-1 CASSLAGKGTVEKLFF
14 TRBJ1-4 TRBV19 CASSIWGGNEKLFF
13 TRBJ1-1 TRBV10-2 CASSEGDRFEAFF
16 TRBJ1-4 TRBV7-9 CASSPYAAGEDEKLFF
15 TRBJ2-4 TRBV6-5 CASKGGAVGGNIQYF
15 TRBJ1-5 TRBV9 CASSVGGNSNQPQHF
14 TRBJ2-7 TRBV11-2 CASRPRQGSYEQYF
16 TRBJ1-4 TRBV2 CASRGGTAATNEKLFF
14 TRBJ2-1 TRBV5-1 CASSWGTVRDEQFF
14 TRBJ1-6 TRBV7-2 CASTEGLFNSPLHF
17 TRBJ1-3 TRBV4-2 CASSQDTGGASGNTIYF
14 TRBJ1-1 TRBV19 CASSPPVVFAEAFF
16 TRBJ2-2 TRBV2 CASSGGLAGTFGELFF